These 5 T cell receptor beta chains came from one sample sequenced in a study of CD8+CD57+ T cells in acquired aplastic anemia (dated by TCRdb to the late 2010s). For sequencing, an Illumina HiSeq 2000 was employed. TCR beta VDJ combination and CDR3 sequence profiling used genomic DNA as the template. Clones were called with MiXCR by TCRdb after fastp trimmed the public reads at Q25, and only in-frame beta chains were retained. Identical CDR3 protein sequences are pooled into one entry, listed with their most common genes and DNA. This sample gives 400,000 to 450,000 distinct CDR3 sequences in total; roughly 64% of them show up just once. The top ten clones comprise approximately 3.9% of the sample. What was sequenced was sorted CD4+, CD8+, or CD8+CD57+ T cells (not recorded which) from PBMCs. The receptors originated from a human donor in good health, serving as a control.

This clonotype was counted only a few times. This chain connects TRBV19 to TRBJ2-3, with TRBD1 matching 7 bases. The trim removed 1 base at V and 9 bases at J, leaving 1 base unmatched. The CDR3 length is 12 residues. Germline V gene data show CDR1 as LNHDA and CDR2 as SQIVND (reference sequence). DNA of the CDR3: TGTGCCAGTAGTATAGGAGGGGGCACGCAGTATTTT. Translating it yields CASSIGGGTQYF.

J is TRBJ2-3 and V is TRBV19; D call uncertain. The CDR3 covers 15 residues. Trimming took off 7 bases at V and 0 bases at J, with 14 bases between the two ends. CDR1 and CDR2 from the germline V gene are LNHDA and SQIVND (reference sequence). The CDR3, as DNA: TGTGCCAGTACCCGGACGGACCGTAGCACAGATACGCAGTATTTT. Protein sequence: CASTRTDRSTDTQYF.

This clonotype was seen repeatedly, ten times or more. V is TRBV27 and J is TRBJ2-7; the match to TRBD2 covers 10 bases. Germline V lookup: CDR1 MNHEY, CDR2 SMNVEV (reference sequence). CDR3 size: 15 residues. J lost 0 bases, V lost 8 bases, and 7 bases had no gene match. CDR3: CASGRRTSGSYEQYF. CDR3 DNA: TGTGCCAGCGGCAGGAGGACTAGCGGCTCCTACGAGCAGTACTTC.

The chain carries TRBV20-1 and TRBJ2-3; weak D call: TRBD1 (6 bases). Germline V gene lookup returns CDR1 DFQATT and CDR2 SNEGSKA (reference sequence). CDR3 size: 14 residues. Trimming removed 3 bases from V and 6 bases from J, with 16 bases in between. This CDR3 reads CSASEGWQGDTQYF. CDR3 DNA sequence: TGCAGTGCTAGCGAGGGGTGGCAGGGGGATACGCAGTATTTT.

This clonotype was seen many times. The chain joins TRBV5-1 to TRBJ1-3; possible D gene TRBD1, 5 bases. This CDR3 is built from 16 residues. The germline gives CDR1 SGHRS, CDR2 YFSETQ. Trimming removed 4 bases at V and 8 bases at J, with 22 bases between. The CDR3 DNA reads TGCGCCAGCAGCCTCAGGTTACAGGAAAATGGGGACACCATATATTTT. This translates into CASSLRLQENGDTIYF. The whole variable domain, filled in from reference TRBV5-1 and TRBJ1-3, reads KAGVTQTPRYLIKTRGQQVTLSCSPISGHRSVSWYQQTPGQGLQFLFEYFSETQRNKGNFPGRFSGRQFSNSRSEMNVSTLELGDSALYLCASSLRLQENGDTIYFGEGSWLTVV.